Reported below is one TCR beta chain. No antigen is known for it. Time point indicated: newly diagnosed GD, antithyroid drugs for less than 3 months. Researchers made the TCR library from RNA that was extracted from PBMCs. To make TCR beta libraries, researchers used iRepertoire HTBI primers and Arm-PCR of CDR3 regions. TCRdb used MiXCR to reprocess the multiplex PCR reads, holding one entry per CDR3 protein. The sample contains 580,000 or so distinct CDR3 sequences, around 16% of which appear only once. This sample stems from a study of regulatory T cells in long-lasting Graves disease. Trimming stripped 11 bases from V and 4 bases from J, with 20 bases between. The germline gives CDR1 MNHNS, CDR2 SASEGT. This CDR3 spans 14 amino acids. Study findings and constraints: Patients with persistent disease showed a bias toward TRBV28, TRBJ1-2 and TRBJ2-5.

The same data also contributed to another study, on T cells in Graves' hyperthyroidism and ophthalmopathy. That work adds: Disease duration under 2 months; hyperthyroidism patients were aged 18 to 65. First-round RT-PCR of the TCR CDR3 relied on the HTBI primer set. Using 13 V-J features, a model discriminated ophthalmopathy from stable hyperthyroidism.

The chain is built from TRBV6-1 and TRBJ2-5, with a possible D match to TRBD1 (5 bases). This specimen consisted of peripheral blood mononuclear cells (PBMCs), obtained at new diagnosis, from a patient treated with antithyroid drugs. This receptor was obtained from a man in his late teens or twenties with Graves disease. CDR3 sequence reads: CAGHGRPHGETQYF. The CDR3 DNA sequence: TGTGCCGGACACGGAAGGCCTCATGGAGAGACCCAGTACTTC.